The clone carrying this T cell receptor (beta chain) was counted only a few times. Its target is not known. The data originate from a study of cytomegalovirus exposure and HLA in healthy donors. Overall study context: Genotyping showed roughly 76% of roughly 390 donors falling in the Caucasian-associated ancestry cluster. Findings of the study overall: A later analysis reportedly found that, within productive TCRs, an Asian-associated ancestry cluster had fewer N-insertions than the mean observed across the roughly 630 donors. Reported findings show TCR beta sequences accurately forecast HLA-A and HLA-B alleles in most subjects. Earlier findings revealed that most TCR beta V segments proved productive either about 90% or about 30% of the time.

The CDR3 consists of 17 residues. The germline V gene has CDR1 SEHNR and CDR2 FQNEAQ (reference sequence). Trimming shortened V by 1 base and J by 0 bases, and 16 bases separated the two germline ends. PCR involved 60 Vbeta and 13 Jbeta primers. The method was immunoSEQ multiplex PCR; TCRdb's version includes in-frame clones alone and lacks a portion of them. Of about 140,000 clones listed, under 80% are singletons. Sequenced sample: PBMCs. The receptor was derived from a woman in her forties or fifties in good health and CMV-seropositive. This rearrangement joins TRBV7-9 to TRBJ2-7; perhaps TRBD1 as D (6 bases). CDR3 protein: CASSLGGQGPASYEQYF. The CDR3 DNA follows: TGTGCCAGCAGCTTAGGGGGGCAAGGGCCTGCCTCCTACGAGCAGTACTTC.